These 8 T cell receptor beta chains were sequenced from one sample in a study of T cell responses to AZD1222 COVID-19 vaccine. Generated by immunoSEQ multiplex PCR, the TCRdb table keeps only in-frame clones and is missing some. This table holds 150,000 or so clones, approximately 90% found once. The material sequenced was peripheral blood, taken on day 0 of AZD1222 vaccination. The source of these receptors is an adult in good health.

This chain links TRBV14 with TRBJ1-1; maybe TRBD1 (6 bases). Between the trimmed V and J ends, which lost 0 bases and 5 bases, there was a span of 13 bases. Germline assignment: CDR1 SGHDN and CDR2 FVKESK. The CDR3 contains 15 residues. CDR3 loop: CASSQEAGARTEAFF. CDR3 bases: TGTGCCAGCAGCCAAGAGGCGGGGGCTCGAACTGAAGCTTTCTTT.

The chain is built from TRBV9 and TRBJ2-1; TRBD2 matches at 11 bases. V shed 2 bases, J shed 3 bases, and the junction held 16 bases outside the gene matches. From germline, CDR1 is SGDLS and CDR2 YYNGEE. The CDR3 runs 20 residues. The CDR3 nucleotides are TGTGCCAGCAGCGTTCCGACTGGACTAGCGGGTTCTAACGGCTACAATGAGCAGTTCTTC. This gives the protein CASSVPTGLAGSNGYNEQFF.

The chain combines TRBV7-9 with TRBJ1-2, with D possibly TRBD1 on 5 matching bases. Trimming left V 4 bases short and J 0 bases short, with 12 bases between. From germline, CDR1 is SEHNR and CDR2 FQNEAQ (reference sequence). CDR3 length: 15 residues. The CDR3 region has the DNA TGTGCCAGCAGCTCGGATCTAGGGGCTAACTATGGCTACACCTTC. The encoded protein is CASSSDLGANYGYTF.

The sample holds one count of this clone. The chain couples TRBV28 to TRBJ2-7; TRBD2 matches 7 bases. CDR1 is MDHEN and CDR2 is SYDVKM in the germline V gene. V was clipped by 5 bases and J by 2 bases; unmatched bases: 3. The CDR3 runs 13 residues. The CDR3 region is CASSPGLTYEQYF. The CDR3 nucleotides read TGTGCCAGCAGTCCGGGACTAACCTACGAGCAGTACTTC.

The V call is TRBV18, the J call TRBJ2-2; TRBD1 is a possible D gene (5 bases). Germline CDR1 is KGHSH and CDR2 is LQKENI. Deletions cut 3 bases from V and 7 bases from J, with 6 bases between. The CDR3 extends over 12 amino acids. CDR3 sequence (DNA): TGTGCCAGCTCACCTAGGGGCGGGGAGCTGTTTTTT. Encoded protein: CASSPRGGELFF.

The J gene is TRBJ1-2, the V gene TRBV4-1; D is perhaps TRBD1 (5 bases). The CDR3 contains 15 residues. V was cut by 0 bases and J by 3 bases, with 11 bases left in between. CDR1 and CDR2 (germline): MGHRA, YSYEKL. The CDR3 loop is CASSQDRAGYYGYTF. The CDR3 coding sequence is TGCGCCAGCAGCCAAGATCGGGCAGGGTACTATGGCTACACCTTC.

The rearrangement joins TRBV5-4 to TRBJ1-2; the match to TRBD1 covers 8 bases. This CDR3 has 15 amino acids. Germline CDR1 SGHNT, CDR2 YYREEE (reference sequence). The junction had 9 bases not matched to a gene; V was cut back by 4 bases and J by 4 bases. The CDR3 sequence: CASSPFDRGSYGYTF. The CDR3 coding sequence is TGTGCCAGCAGCCCCTTCGACAGGGGCAGCTATGGCTACACCTTC.

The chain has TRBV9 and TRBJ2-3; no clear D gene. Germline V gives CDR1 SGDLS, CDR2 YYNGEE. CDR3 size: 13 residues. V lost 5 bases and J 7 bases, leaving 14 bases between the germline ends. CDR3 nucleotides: TGTGCCAGCAGTAGCCCAATCGGTAATACGCAGTATTTT. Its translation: CASSSPIGNTQYF.